This TCR beta chain was captured by sequencing in a study of T cells expressing NK-cell markers. Study-level background: All TCR beta repertoires analysed originated from sorted CD3+CD56+NKG2C+, CD3+CD56+NKG2C- and CD3+CD56-NKG2C+ T cells. Overall study results and limits: Dominant NKG2C+ clonotypes were found to form about 1.0-7.0% of CD8+ T cells in six donors.

Comments on this clonotype: Antigen specificity is unknown.

5'RACE template switching with UMIs produced the TCR beta cDNA. TCRdb reprocessed the 5' RACE reads; each CDR3 protein has one entry and no DNA is given. Recorded for this sample: 300,000 to 500,000 distinct CDR3 sequences. The CDR3 runs to 14 residues. CDR1 and CDR2 from the germline V gene are SQVTM and ANQGSEA. The TCR comes from a woman aged 45-59 years in good health. The sequenced material came from blood T cells: a sorted CD56 or NKG2C T cell subset, CD4+ or CD8+ T cells, or bulk PBMC T cells (not recorded which). The V and J genes are TRBV29-1 and TRBJ2-7; there is no DNA to check the TCRdb D call of TRBD1. CDR3 in amino acids: CSGRQGQGPYEQYF.